The rows below give T cell receptor beta chains drawn from one sample of a study of T cell responses to AZD1222 COVID-19 vaccine. This table comes from immunoSEQ multiplex PCR, and its TCRdb copy is limited to in-frame clones, with some not included. This sample yields around 80,000 clones, of which 90% are seen a single time; 5.2% belongs to the top ten. This specimen was peripheral blood, taken on day 0 of AZD1222 vaccination. These receptors all come from an adult in good health. Both conserved end residues are part of each CDR3. D genes are given only for firm matches. Only part of the rows carry a size: once, few, many, or a class if the clone is expanded.

CDR3aa: CASSSRGGYEKLFF; CDR3nt: TGTGCCAGCAGCTCACGCGGTGGCTATGAAAAACTGTTTTTT; j_gene: TRBJ1-4; abundance: NA; v_gene: TRBV3-1/TRBV3-2; d_gene: NA
CDR3aa: CASSYTTSGGMRTQYF; CDR3nt: TGCGCCAGCAGCTATACTACTAGCGGGGGGATGCGTACGCAGTATTTT; j_gene: TRBJ2-3; abundance: NA; v_gene: TRBV5-1; d_gene: TRBD2
CDR3aa: CASSEDRSYGYTF; CDR3nt: TGTGCCAGCAGTGAAGACAGGAGCTATGGCTACACCTTC; j_gene: TRBJ1-2; abundance: NA; v_gene: TRBV6-1; d_gene: NA
CDR3aa: CASSGLAGGKTGELFF; CDR3nt: TGTGCCAGCAGCGGACTAGCGGGGGGTAAAACCGGGGAGCTGTTTTTT; j_gene: TRBJ2-2; abundance: once; v_gene: TRBV25-1; d_gene: TRBD2
CDR3aa: CASIPRGRIDEQYF; CDR3nt: TGTGCCAGCATTCCCAGGGGAAGGATCGACGAGCAGTACTTC; j_gene: TRBJ2-7; abundance: NA; v_gene: TRBV6-5; d_gene: NA
CDR3aa: CASSQAGRQGLSYNEQFF; CDR3nt: TGTGCCAGCAGCCAAGCAGGGAGACAGGGTCTCTCCTACAATGAGCAGTTCTTC; j_gene: TRBJ2-1; abundance: NA; v_gene: TRBV14; d_gene: TRBD1
CDR3aa: CASSLGVGKYNEQFF; CDR3nt: TGCGCCAGCAGCTTGGGGGTGGGCAAATACAATGAGCAGTTCTTC; j_gene: TRBJ2-1; abundance: NA; v_gene: TRBV5-1; d_gene: NA
CDR3aa: CATSDQTGGFNQPQHF; CDR3nt: TGTGCCACCAGTGATCAGACAGGGGGATTCAATCAGCCCCAGCATTTT; j_gene: TRBJ1-5; abundance: NA; v_gene: TRBV24-1; d_gene: TRBD1
CDR3aa: CASSQDLNRDEAFF; CDR3nt: TGCGCCAGCAGCCAAGATCTTAACAGAGACGAAGCTTTCTTT; j_gene: TRBJ1-1; abundance: NA; v_gene: TRBV4-1; d_gene: NA
CDR3aa: CASSEGQETQYF; CDR3nt: TGTGCCAGCAGCGAGGGCCAAGAGACCCAGTACTTC; j_gene: TRBJ2-5; abundance: NA; v_gene: TRBV9; d_gene: NA
CDR3aa: CGVVRGATNEKLFF; CDR3nt: TGCGGCGTTGTTAGGGGGGCAACTAATGAAAAACTGTTTTTT; j_gene: TRBJ1-4; abundance: NA; v_gene: TRBV29-1; d_gene: NA
CDR3aa: CASSLEIRQGNNEQFF; CDR3nt: TGTGCCAGCAGCTTAGAGATCAGACAGGGGAACAATGAGCAGTTCTTC; j_gene: TRBJ2-1; abundance: NA; v_gene: TRBV7-2; d_gene: TRBD1
CDR3aa: CASSQVLGTELNYGYTF; CDR3nt: TGTGCCAGCAGCCAAGTACTAGGGACAGAGCTTAACTATGGCTACACCTTC; j_gene: TRBJ1-2; abundance: NA; v_gene: TRBV4-2; d_gene: TRBD1
CDR3aa: CASSEAVQGRQYF; CDR3nt: TGTGCCAGCAGTGAAGCCGTCCAGGGAAGGCAGTATTTT; j_gene: TRBJ2-3; abundance: once; v_gene: TRBV2; d_gene: NA
CDR3aa: CASSIGSGNIQYF; CDR3nt: TGTGCCAGTAGTATAGGGAGTGGGAACATTCAGTACTTC; j_gene: TRBJ2-4; abundance: NA; v_gene: TRBV19; d_gene: NA
CDR3aa: CASSLAGTVYGYTF; CDR3nt: TGTGCCAGCAGCCTAGCGGGGACAGTTTATGGCTACACCTTC; j_gene: TRBJ1-2; abundance: NA; v_gene: TRBV11-2; d_gene: TRBD1
CDR3aa: CSVADGLLGNQPQHF; CDR3nt: TGCAGCGTCGCGGACGGACTGTTGGGGAATCAGCCCCAGCATTTT; j_gene: TRBJ1-5; abundance: NA; v_gene: TRBV29-1; d_gene: NA
CDR3aa: CASSQGSGGMYEQYF; CDR3nt: TGTGCCAGCAGCCAAGGCAGCGGGGGAATGTACGAGCAGTACTTC; j_gene: TRBJ2-7; abundance: NA; v_gene: TRBV3-1/TRBV3-2; d_gene: TRBD2
CDR3aa: CASSHIRKTGELFF; CDR3nt: TGTGCCAGCAGTCACATCCGGAAAACCGGGGAGCTGTTTTTT; j_gene: TRBJ2-2; abundance: NA; v_gene: TRBV11-2; d_gene: NA
CDR3aa: CASSQDYGPGYGYTF; CDR3nt: TGTGCCAGCAGCCAAGATTACGGGCCCGGCTATGGCTACACCTTC; j_gene: TRBJ1-2; abundance: NA; v_gene: TRBV3-1/TRBV3-2; d_gene: NA
CDR3aa: CASSQGGTTNTEAFF; CDR3nt: TGTGCCAGCAGCCAAGGGGGGACAACGAACACTGAAGCTTTCTTT; j_gene: TRBJ1-1; abundance: NA; v_gene: TRBV3-1/TRBV3-2; d_gene: NA
CDR3aa: CARNRGPGTEAFF; CDR3nt: TGTGCCAGAAACAGGGGGCCGGGCACTGAAGCTTTCTTT; j_gene: TRBJ1-1; abundance: few; v_gene: TRBV10-3; d_gene: TRBD1
CDR3aa: CASSLGYEFNEKLFF; CDR3nt: TGCGCCAGCAGCTTGGGCTATGAATTCAATGAAAAACTGTTTTTT; j_gene: TRBJ1-4; abundance: NA; v_gene: TRBV5-1; d_gene: NA
CDR3aa: CASSATGLASYNSPLHF; CDR3nt: TGCGCCAGCAGCGCCACAGGGTTGGCGTCCTATAATTCACCCCTCCACTTT; j_gene: TRBJ1-6; abundance: NA; v_gene: TRBV5-1; d_gene: NA
CDR3aa: CASSLRAGTGNTIYF; CDR3nt: TGCGCCAGCAGCTTGAGGGCAGGTACTGGAAACACCATATATTTT; j_gene: TRBJ1-3; abundance: NA; v_gene: TRBV5-1; d_gene: NA
CDR3aa: CASSQGGVYTGELFF; CDR3nt: TGTGCCAGCAGCCAAGGGGGGGTTTACACCGGGGAGCTGTTTTTT; j_gene: TRBJ2-2; abundance: NA; v_gene: TRBV3-1/TRBV3-2; d_gene: NA
CDR3aa: CASLDPGSGNTIYF; CDR3nt: TGTGCCAGCCTGGATCCGGGATCCGGAAACACCATATATTTT; j_gene: TRBJ1-3; abundance: NA; v_gene: TRBV28; d_gene: NA
CDR3aa: CASSLQEGTRYNEQFF; CDR3nt: TGCGCCAGCAGCTTGCAGGAGGGGACACGGTACAATGAGCAGTTCTTC; j_gene: TRBJ2-1; abundance: NA; v_gene: TRBV5-1; d_gene: NA
CDR3aa: CASSLQGAVNQPQHF; CDR3nt: TGTGCCAGCAGCCTTCAGGGGGCTGTGAATCAGCCCCAGCATTTT; j_gene: TRBJ1-5; abundance: NA; v_gene: TRBV28; d_gene: TRBD1
CDR3aa: CASSYDRSYEQYF; CDR3nt: TGTGCCAGCAGCTACGACAGATCCTACGAGCAGTACTTC; j_gene: TRBJ2-7; abundance: NA; v_gene: TRBV5-6; d_gene: NA
CDR3aa: CASSLGPAPEAFF; CDR3nt: TGCGCCAGCAGCTTGGGGCCGGCTCCTGAAGCTTTCTTT; j_gene: TRBJ1-1; abundance: NA; v_gene: TRBV5-1; d_gene: NA
CDR3aa: CASSLPFGSEAFF; CDR3nt: TGTGCCAGCAGCTTACCCTTTGGAAGTGAAGCTTTCTTT; j_gene: TRBJ1-1; abundance: NA; v_gene: TRBV7-9; d_gene: NA
CDR3aa: CASSLGHTSGGTQETQYF; CDR3nt: TGTGCTAGCAGCTTAGGACACACTAGCGGGGGAACGCAAGAGACCCAGTACTTC; j_gene: TRBJ2-5; abundance: NA; v_gene: TRBV7-7; d_gene: TRBD2
CDR3aa: CASSLQGETQYF; CDR3nt: TGCGCCAGCAGCTTGCAGGGGGAGACCCAGTACTTC; j_gene: TRBJ2-5; abundance: NA; v_gene: TRBV5-1; d_gene: NA
CDR3aa: CASSEGTGDYNEQFF; CDR3nt: TGCGCCAGCAGTGAAGGGACAGGGGATTACAATGAGCAGTTCTTC; j_gene: TRBJ2-1; abundance: NA; v_gene: TRBV10-1; d_gene: TRBD1
CDR3aa: CASSSQASGGSYEQYF; CDR3nt: TGCGCCAGCAGCTCCCAGGCGAGCGGGGGGTCCTACGAGCAGTACTTC; j_gene: TRBJ2-7; abundance: NA; v_gene: TRBV5-1; d_gene: TRBD2
CDR3aa: CASSSSGDRSRSEAFF; CDR3nt: TGTGCCAGCAGTTCCTCTGGAGACAGGTCCCGATCTGAAGCTTTCTTT; j_gene: TRBJ1-1; abundance: NA; v_gene: TRBV6-5; d_gene: NA
CDR3aa: CASSLSRRGVGEQYF; CDR3nt: TGTGCCAGCAGCTTATCCCGAAGGGGGGTAGGAGAGCAGTACTTC; j_gene: TRBJ2-7; abundance: NA; v_gene: TRBV7-2; d_gene: NA
CDR3aa: CASSYSLAAGRGTQYF; CDR3nt: TGTGCCAGCAGCTACAGTCTAGCGGCCGGTCGGGGGACCCAGTACTTC; j_gene: TRBJ2-5; abundance: NA; v_gene: TRBV11-2; d_gene: TRBD2
CDR3aa: CASSSPGLVADTQYF; CDR3nt: TGTGCCAGCAGCTCCCCGGGACTAGTCGCGGATACGCAGTATTTT; j_gene: TRBJ2-3; abundance: NA; v_gene: TRBV7-9; d_gene: TRBD2
CDR3aa: CASSLPSGGAYNEQFF; CDR3nt: TGTGCCAGCAGCCTCCCGAGCGGGGGGGCCTACAATGAGCAGTTCTTC; j_gene: TRBJ2-1; abundance: medium-sized; v_gene: TRBV5-5; d_gene: TRBD2